These 18 T cell receptor beta chains share one sample of origin, sequenced in a study of blood T cell repertoires in COVID-19. Assay used: immunoSEQ multiplex PCR; TCRdb lists only in-frame clones, some missing. The sample yields over 200,000 clones, approximately 91% seen once. Sequenced: peripheral blood. Receptors were obtained from an older woman with acute or convalescent COVID-19.

The gene calls are TRBV11-2 and TRBJ2-3; TRBD2 aligns across 8 bases. CDR1 and CDR2 from the germline V gene are SGHAT and FQNNGV. The CDR3 contains 17 residues. The junction had 11 bases not matched to a gene; V was cut back by 2 bases and J by 4 bases. Here the CDR3 reads CASSLYASSGPADTQYF. The CDR3 DNA reads as TGTGCCAGCAGCTTATATGCGTCTAGCGGGCCCGCAGATACGCAGTATTTT.

This rearrangement joins TRBV5-4 to TRBJ2-5, with a possible D match to TRBD1 (5 bases). V gave up 4 bases and J gave up 1 base, with 11 bases separating them. The CDR3 totals 14 residues. Germline CDR1 reads SGHNT; CDR2 reads YYREEE (reference sequence). CDR3 sequence: CASSLQVSQETQYF. The CDR3 region has the DNA TGTGCCAGCAGCCTACAGGTGTCCCAAGAGACCCAGTACTTC.

This clone was seen only once. The gene calls are TRBV11-1 and TRBJ2-6, with D unclear. Looked up from germline, CDR1 is SGHAT and CDR2 is FQDESV (reference sequence). The CDR3 spans 16 residues. Between the trimmed V and J ends, which lost 1 base and 0 bases, there was a span of 7 bases. The CDR3 spells CASSLVYSSGANVLTF. CDR3 sequence (DNA): TGTGCCAGCAGCTTAGTTTACAGCTCTGGGGCCAACGTCCTGACTTTC.

The chain combines TRBV7-2 with TRBJ2-7; TRBD2 might be the D (5 bases). The CDR3 loop spans 15 amino acids. Germline CDR1 reads SGHTA; CDR2 reads FQGNSA. Trimming left V 1 base short and J 1 base short, with 11 bases between. The CDR3 is CASSLEAGGSYEQYF. The CDR3, as DNA: TGTGCCAGCAGCTTAGAGGCGGGTGGATCCTACGAGCAGTACTTC.

This sequence joins TRBV6-6 and TRBJ1-3; 7 bases match TRBD1. The V segment lost 7 bases and the J segment 3 bases; nucleotides outside the gene matches: 9. This CDR3 has 15 residues. Germline-derived CDR1 and CDR2 are MNHNY and SVGAGI (reference sequence). Written as DNA, the CDR3 is TGTGCCAGCACCAAAGACAGGGCGGTTGGAAACACCATATATTTT. Translated, it gives CASTKDRAVGNTIYF.

V is TRBV6-5 and J is TRBJ2-1; 10 bases map to TRBD1. This CDR3 has 15 amino acids. Germline CDR1 and CDR2: MNHEY and SVGAGI. V lost 8 bases to trimming and J lost 7 bases; unmatched junction nucleotides: 11. In nucleotides, the CDR3 is TGTGCCAGCCGTATCGAGGACAGGGGGTCAAATGAGCAGTTCTTC. This encodes CASRIEDRGSNEQFF.

This chain connects TRBV7-2 to TRBJ2-1, with D perhaps matching TRBD2 (7 bases). V lost 7 bases to trimming and J lost 5 bases, with 15 bases between them. Germline V gene sequence: CDR1 SGHTA, CDR2 FQGNSA. CDR3 length: 14 residues. In DNA, the CDR3 is TGTGCCAGCACCGGGGGCGGGGGCCACAATGAGCAGTTCTTC. Translating gives CASTGGGGHNEQFF.

This sequence joins TRBV19 and TRBJ1-2; 7 nucleotides agree with TRBD1. The V segment lost 5 bases and the J segment 7 bases; nucleotides outside the gene matches: 10. The CDR3 sequence is 14 residues long. Germline V gene data show CDR1 as LNHDA and CDR2 as SQIVND (reference sequence). Here the CDR3 reads CASSPQGGGGGYTF. The CDR3 DNA reads TGTGCCAGTAGTCCCCAGGGGGGAGGCGGTGGCTACACCTTC.

This rearrangement joins TRBV18 to TRBJ2-1; perhaps TRBD2 as D (6 bases). The CDR3 extends over 16 amino acids. The V gene lost 6 bases and the J gene lost 5 bases, with 20 bases spanning the gap. Per germline, CDR1 KGHSH and CDR2 LQKENI. As DNA, the CDR3 is TGTGCCAGCTCGTACCACGGGACTCCCGGTAACAATGAGCAGTTCTTC. It yields the protein CASSYHGTPGNNEQFF.

This clone has at least ten counts. The V gene is TRBV19, the J gene TRBJ1-2; no firm D call. The ends were cut back, 5 bases at V and 0 bases at J, with 13 bases in the middle. CDR1 is LNHDA, CDR2 SQIVND, per germline (reference sequence). The CDR3 sequence is 15 residues long. The CDR3 is CASSLRNIANYGYTF. The CDR3 nucleotides are TGTGCCAGTAGTTTGAGGAACATAGCTAACTATGGCTACACCTTC.

The rearrangement links TRBV30 to TRBJ1-2; the D gene is possibly TRBD1 (6 bases). Germline V gives CDR1 GTSNPN, CDR2 SVGIG (reference sequence). The length of the CDR3 is 13 residues. The V and J ends lost 0 bases and 5 bases respectively, with 10 bases between them. CDR3 region: CAWSVAGAYGYTF. The CDR3 coding sequence is TGTGCCTGGAGTGTAGCGGGGGCTTATGGCTACACCTTC.

The CDR3 reads CASSLGAGYGNEQFF. The CDR3 region has the DNA TGTGCCAGCAGCTTAGGAGCGGGATACGGGAATGAGCAGTTCTTC. This chain uses TRBV7-2 with TRBJ2-1; 7 bases are a match to TRBD2. CDR3 size: 15 residues. V lost 1 base, J lost 7 bases, and 7 bases stayed unmatched. CDR1 and CDR2 from the germline V gene are SGHTA and FQGNSA. Full variable domain (remainder filled in from reference TRBV7-2 and TRBJ2-1): GAGVSQSPSNKVTEKGKDVELRCDPISGHTALYWYRQSLGQGLEFLIYFQGNSAPDKSGLPSDRFSAERTGGSVSTLTIQRTQQEDSAVYLCASSLGAGYGNEQFFGPGTRLTVL.

V is TRBV7-2 and J is TRBJ1-2; D is perhaps TRBD1 (5 bases). This CDR3 contains 15 residues. Germline CDR1 is SGHTA and CDR2 is FQGNSA. Trimming took off 4 bases at V and 2 bases at J, with 14 bases between the two ends. This CDR3 is CASSSFRVSNYGYTF. CDR3 bases: TGTGCCAGCAGCTCATTCAGGGTATCGAACTATGGCTACACCTTC.

V and J are TRBV6-2 or TRBV6-3 and TRBJ2-7; no clear D gene. CDR1 is MNHEY and CDR2 is SVGEGT in the germline V gene. V shed 2 bases and J shed 2 bases, with 13 bases lying between them. This CDR3 has 15 amino acids. The CDR3 reads CASSYAATKPYEQYF. For the CDR3, the DNA is TGTGCCAGCAGTTACGCGGCTACCAAGCCCTACGAGCAGTACTTC.

The chain has TRBV5-8 and TRBJ2-5; tentatively, D is TRBD1 (5 bases). The CDR3 contains 14 residues. V lost 0 bases to trimming and J lost 6 bases, with 12 bases between them. Per germline, CDR1 SGHTS and CDR2 YDEGEE. In nucleotides, the CDR3 is TGTGCCAGCAGCTTGGACAGTGGGGCTCAGACCCAGTACTTC. Encoded protein: CASSLDSGAQTQYF.

DNA of the CDR3: TGTGCCAGCAGCTCTAAACCGTATGGCTACACCTTC. Translated, it gives CASSSKPYGYTF. The V call is TRBV7-2, the J call TRBJ1-2; D not certain. This CDR3 contains 12 residues. The V gene lost 4 bases and the J gene lost 5 bases, with 8 bases spanning the gap. The V gene's germline CDR1 is SGHTA and CDR2 FQGNSA.

The rearrangement joins TRBV25-1 to TRBJ1-1; D unresolved. CDR1 and CDR2 from the germline V gene are MGHDK and SYGVNS. The CDR3 totals 13 residues. Trimming removed 1 base from V and 8 bases from J, with 11 bases in between. CDR3 coding DNA: TGTGCCAGCAGTGAATTTGGCAAAAACGAAGCTTTCTTT. Encoded protein: CASSEFGKNEAFF.

The CDR3 nucleotides read TGTGCCAGCAGGATTGGGACAGGGATGAACACTGAAGCTTTCTTT. It yields the protein CASRIGTGMNTEAFF. The chain couples TRBV4-2 to TRBJ1-1; 9 bases fit TRBD1. V trimming: 6 bases; J trimming: 0 bases; junction bases outside the gene matches: 5. The CDR3 extends over 15 amino acids. The germline V gene encodes CDR1 LGHNA and CDR2 YNFKEQ.